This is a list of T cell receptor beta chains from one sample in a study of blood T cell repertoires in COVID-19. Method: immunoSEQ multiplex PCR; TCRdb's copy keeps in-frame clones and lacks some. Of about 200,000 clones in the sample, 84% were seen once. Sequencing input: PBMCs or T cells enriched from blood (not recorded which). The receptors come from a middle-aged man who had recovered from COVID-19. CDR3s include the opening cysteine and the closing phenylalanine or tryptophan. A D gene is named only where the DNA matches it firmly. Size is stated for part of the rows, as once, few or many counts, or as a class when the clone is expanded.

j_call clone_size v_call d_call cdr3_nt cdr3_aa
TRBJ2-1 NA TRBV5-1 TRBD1 TGCGCCAGCAGCTTGGGGGACAGGACCAAAAGATTCAGCTCCTACAATGAGCAGTTCTTC CASSLGDRTKRFSSYNEQFF
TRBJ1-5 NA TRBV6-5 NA TGTGCCAGCTATTCAGGCTATCAGCCCCAGCATTTT CASYSGYQPQHF
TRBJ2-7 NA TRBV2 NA TGTGCCAGTTCGAGGCGGCAGGGCTACGAGCAGTACTTC CASSRRQGYEQYF
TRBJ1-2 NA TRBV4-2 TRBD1 TGTGCCAGCAGCCAAGAATCACAGGGGAGCTATGGCTACACCTTC CASSQESQGSYGYTF
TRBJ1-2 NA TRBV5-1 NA TGCGCCAGCAGCTTGCAGGGCGATCGTGGCTACACCTTC CASSLQGDRGYTF
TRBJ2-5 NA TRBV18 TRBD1 TGTGCCAGCCGCCAAGGAAGGGGGCCATCGGAGACCCAGTACTTC CASRQGRGPSETQYF
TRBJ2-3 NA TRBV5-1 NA TGCGCCAGCAGCACGGGGGGCACAGATACGCAGTATTTT CASSTGGTDTQYF
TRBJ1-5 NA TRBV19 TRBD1 TGTGCCAGTAGTATTACAGGGGTCAACAATCAGCCCCAGCATTTT CASSITGVNNQPQHF
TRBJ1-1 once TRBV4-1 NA TGCGCCAGCAGCCAAACGCAGGGCGGGGTTATGAACACTGAAGCTTTCTTT CASSQTQGGVMNTEAFF
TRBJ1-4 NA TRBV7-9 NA TGTGCCAGCAGCTTAGGGCAGACAACTAATGAAAAACTGTTTTTT CASSLGQTTNEKLFF
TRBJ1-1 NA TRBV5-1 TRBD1 TGCGCCAGCAGTTCACCGAGGGGGCGTCAAATGAACACTGAAGCTTTCTTT CASSSPRGRQMNTEAFF
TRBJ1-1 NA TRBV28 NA TGTGCCAGCAGTCCGTCGCACTCCCAGAACACTGAAGCTTTCTTT CASSPSHSQNTEAFF
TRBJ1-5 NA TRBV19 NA TGTGCCAGTAGTATAGCACAGGGCTCTAGGGAGTCCCAGCATTTT CASSIAQGSRESQHF
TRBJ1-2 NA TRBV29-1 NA TGCAGCGTCGAAAGGGGAGGCTACACCTTC CSVERGGYTF
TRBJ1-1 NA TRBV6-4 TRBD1 TGTGCCAGCAGGAGGGAAGGGGGCGTTAACACTGAAGCTTTCTTT CASRREGGVNTEAFF